Each of the 16 T cell receptor beta chains below was sequenced from the same sample in a study of monozygotic twins with inflammatory bowel disease. TCRdb re-called the 5' RACE reads; every CDR3 protein appears as one record, without DNA. This specimen shows over 100,000 distinct CDR3 sequences; the ten leading clones hold 12%. Sequenced: blood. These receptors were obtained from a human donor with ulcerative colitis or Crohn's disease, or a healthy co-twin of an affected twin (not recorded which).

J is TRBJ2-7 and V is TRBV7-9; as DNA is missing, the TRBD1 call by TCRdb cannot be tested. CDR1 is SEHNR, CDR2 FQNEAQ, per germline (reference sequence). The CDR3 is 15 residues long. The CDR3 sequence is CASSPQDRGLYEQYF.

The chain employs TRBV7-2 and TRBJ2-2; TCRdb selects TRBD1, and the lack of DNA leaves this call unchecked. CDR1 is SGHTA, CDR2 FQGNSA, per germline. The CDR3 is 15 residues long. This CDR3 reads CASSLGSGGSGELFF.

The chain combines TRBV7-3 with TRBJ2-1; the TRBD2 assignment by TCRdb is unverifiable without DNA. The CDR3 extends over 13 amino acids. The germline V gene encodes CDR1 SGHTA and CDR2 FQGTGA. The CDR3 protein is CASRLTSDNEQFF.

This chain links TRBV6-1 with TRBJ1-2; the D gene TCRdb calls, TRBD1, cannot be checked with no DNA. The CDR3 loop spans 16 amino acids. Germline lookup yields CDR1 MNHNS and CDR2 SASEGT. CDR3 sequence: CASSIRDRNPTGGYTF.

The chain recombines TRBV4-2 with TRBJ2-1; as DNA is missing, the TRBD2 call by TCRdb cannot be tested. Germline CDR1 reads LGHNA; CDR2 reads YNFKEQ. CDR3 length equals 16 residues. The chain's CDR3 is CASSPRDSVRNNEQFF.

The rearrangement uses TRBV20-1 and TRBJ1-5; TCRdb reports TRBD1, a call that lacks DNA to check it against. From germline, CDR1 is DFQATT and CDR2 SNEGSKA (reference sequence). The CDR3 runs to 18 residues. CDR3 residues: CSARDLARGYFSNQPQHF.

The chain has TRBV7-9 and TRBJ2-1; TCRdb's assignment of TRBD2 cannot be checked, as there is no DNA. The CDR3 totals 15 residues. Per the germline V gene, CDR1 is SEHNR and CDR2 is FQNEAQ (reference sequence). CDR3: CASSSRTLARNEQFF.

This chain uses TRBV7-8 with TRBJ2-2; TCRdb reports TRBD2, a call that lacks DNA to check it against. The CDR3 covers 17 residues. Germline CDR1 reads SGHVS; CDR2 reads FQNEAQ. The CDR3 loop reads CASRAAQGLAGTGELFF.

This rearrangement joins TRBV7-8 to TRBJ1-1; TCRdb selects TRBD1, and the lack of DNA leaves this call unchecked. Germline loops: CDR1 SGHVS, CDR2 FQNEAQ. This CDR3 spans 14 amino acids. CDR3 region: CATNYGSPNTEAFF.

V and J are TRBV11-2 and TRBJ2-1; TCRdb calls TRBD2, which cannot be checked without DNA. This CDR3 comprises 12 residues. Germline V gives CDR1 SGHAT, CDR2 FQNNGV. The CDR3 protein is CASSLISGRLFF.

The chain carries TRBV6-5 and TRBJ1-5; TCRdb indicates TRBD1, and absent DNA this call remains unverified. CDR1 and CDR2 from the germline V gene are MNHEY and SVGAGI. The CDR3 spans 13 residues. CDR3 loop: CASTRAPDQPQHF.

The chain employs TRBV7-9 and TRBJ1-6. In germline, CDR1 is SEHNR, CDR2 FQNEAQ (reference sequence). The CDR3 loop spans 16 amino acids. CDR3 loop: CASSLMESSYNSPLHF.

This rearrangement joins TRBV6-1 to TRBJ2-3; the TCRdb D gene call, TRBD2, has no DNA to confirm it. The germline V gene encodes CDR1 MNHNS and CDR2 SASEGT. This CDR3 has 16 amino acids. This CDR3 is CASRALAGDSTDTQYF.

This chain links TRBV2 with TRBJ2-1; TCRdb indicates TRBD2, and absent DNA this call remains unverified. Germline V gene lookup returns CDR1 SNHLY and CDR2 FYNNEI. The CDR3 spans 14 residues. CDR3 sequence: CASSLERGENEQFF. The full variable domain, completed using reference TRBV2 and TRBJ2-1, is EPEVTQTPSHQVTQMGQEVILRCVPISNHLYFYWYRQILGQKVEFLVSFYNNEISEKSEIFDDQFSVERPDGSNFTLKIRSTKLEDSAMYFCASSLERGENEQFFGPGTRLTVL.

V and J are TRBV29-1 and TRBJ1-2; TCRdb's assignment of TRBD1 cannot be checked, as there is no DNA. The germline CDR1 and CDR2 sequences are SQVTM and ANQGSEA. The CDR3 loop spans 13 amino acids. The CDR3 protein is CSVAQRDSYGYTF. Complete variable domain (other parts from reference TRBV29-1 and TRBJ1-2): SAVISQKPSRDICQRGTSLTIQCQVDSQVTMMFWYRQQPGQSLTLIATANQGSEATYESGFVIDKFPISRPNLTFSTLTVSNMSPEDSSIYLCSVAQRDSYGYTFGSGTRLTVV.

The chain uses TRBV4-3 and TRBJ1-1. Germline CDR1 LGHNA, CDR2 YSLEER. This CDR3 is 15 amino acids long. CDR3 region: CASSQVARFNTEAFF.